This T cell receptor (beta chain) was identified during a study of cytomegalovirus exposure and HLA in healthy donors. The study's findings and limits: An Asian-associated ancestry cluster reportedly showed fewer N-insertions than the roughly 600-donor mean in a later analysis. A later analysis showed that HLA-associated TCR beta chains had undergone more clonal expansion than equally common others. Association with HLA alleles at 0.05 false discovery rate was found for 16,951 TCR beta sequences in a later analysis.

The CDR3 is made up of 16 amino acids. Germline trimming cut 0 bases from V and 3 bases from J; bases unmatched to any gene: 2. In germline, CDR1 is MNHEY, CDR2 SVGAGI. This clone appeared a few times. Its cognate antigen is unknown. Primers for the PCR totalled 60 Vbeta and 13 Jbeta. Authors' processing steps: A follow-up analysis tallied 60 million to 85 million unique TCR beta chains, 9 million to 11 million shared. Here immunoSEQ multiplex PCR was the method, and the copy in TCRdb shows in-frame clones only, minus some. That table gives V, J and clone size, and the DNA gave D and trimming. The table lists about 140,000 clones, about four fifths of them singletons, with around 1.3% in the top ten.

The V call is TRBV6-5, the J call TRBJ2-2; 9 bases agree with TRBD1. Sequenced: PBMCs. This TCR came from a woman aged 40-49 years in good health and CMV-seronegative. The CDR3 is CASSYSWDRDTGELFF. The CDR3 DNA is TGTGCCAGCAGTTACTCTTGGGACAGGGACACCGGGGAGCTGTTTTTT.